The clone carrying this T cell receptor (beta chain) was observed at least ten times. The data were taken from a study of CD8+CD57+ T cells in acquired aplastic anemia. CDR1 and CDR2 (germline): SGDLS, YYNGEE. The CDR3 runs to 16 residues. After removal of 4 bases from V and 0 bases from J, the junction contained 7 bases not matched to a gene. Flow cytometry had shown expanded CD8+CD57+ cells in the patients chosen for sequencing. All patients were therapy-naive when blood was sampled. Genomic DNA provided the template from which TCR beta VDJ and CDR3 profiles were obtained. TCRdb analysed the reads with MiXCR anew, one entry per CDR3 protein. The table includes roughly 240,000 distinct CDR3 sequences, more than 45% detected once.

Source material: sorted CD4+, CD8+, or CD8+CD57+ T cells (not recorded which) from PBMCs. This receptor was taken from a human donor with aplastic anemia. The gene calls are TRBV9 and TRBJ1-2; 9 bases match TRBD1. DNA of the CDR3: TGTGCCAGCAGCATTACAGGGGGCGCTTCTAACTATGGCTACACCTTC. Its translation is CASSITGGASNYGYTF.